The rows below give T cell receptor beta chains drawn from one sample of a study of blood T cell repertoires in COVID-19. The table came from immunoSEQ multiplex PCR; TCRdb's copy has only in-frame clones and leaves some out. Here the sample spans approximately 360,000 clones, around 89% being singletons. The sequenced sample was PBMCs or T cells enriched from blood (not recorded which). The receptors here all came from a woman aged 25-40 years with acute COVID-19. Each CDR3 is given with its conserved first and last residue. The order of the fields is clone size, V gene, D gene, J gene, CDR3 protein, CDR3 DNA. D genes are given only for firm matches. Size tells how often a clone was seen (once, few, many) or the class of an expanded clone, and some rows leave it out.

>-|TRBV19|-|TRBJ2-1
CASGPGAAYNEQFF
TGTGCCAGTGGCCCAGGGGCCGCCTACAATGAGCAGTTCTTC
>once|TRBV6-5|-|TRBJ1-2
CASSWASPFYGYTF
TGTGCCAGCAGTTGGGCCAGCCCCTTCTATGGCTACACCTTC
>once|TRBV7-3|-|TRBJ2-3
CASSLTPTDTQYF
TGTGCCAGCAGCTTAACTCCAACAGATACGCAGTATTTT
>-|TRBV11-2|TRBD1|TRBJ2-7
CASSTGGEQYF
TGTGCCAGCAGCACAGGGGGCGAGCAGTACTTC
>-|TRBV29-1|-|TRBJ2-7
CSVAPTTASYEQYF
TGCAGCGTTGCTCCTACGACAGCCTCCTACGAGCAGTACTTC
>-|TRBV4-2|-|TRBJ1-6
CASSQDGRTNNSPLHF
TGTGCCAGCAGCCAAGACGGGAGGACCAATAATTCACCCCTCCACTTT
>-|TRBV4-1|-|TRBJ1-3
CASSQISGNTIYF
TGCGCCAGCAGCCAAATTAGCGGGAACACCATATATTTT
>few|TRBV7-8|-|TRBJ2-2
CASTLVAGELFF
TGTGCCAGCACCCTGGTAGCCGGGGAGCTGTTTTTT
>-|TRBV19|-|TRBJ1-5
CASSPIDRLTNQPQHF
TGTGCCAGTAGTCCAATAGACAGGCTTACTAATCAGCCCCAGCATTTT
>few|TRBV12-5|-|TRBJ1-2
CASGLEGRPYGYTF
TGTGCTAGTGGTTTGGAAGGGAGGCCTTATGGCTACACCTTC
>-|TRBV5-6|TRBD1|TRBJ2-5
CASSGGQGAKETQYF
TGTGCCAGCAGCGGGGGACAGGGGGCGAAAGAGACCCAGTACTTC
>-|TRBV6-5|-|TRBJ1-5
CASSYSMGGNQPQHF
TGTGCCAGCAGTTACTCGATGGGAGGCAATCAGCCCCAGCATTTT
>-|TRBV5-4|-|TRBJ1-2
CASSLFGSGYTF
TGTGCCAGCAGCTTGTTCGGGTCTGGCTACACCTTC
>-|TRBV7-2|TRBD1|TRBJ1-2
CASSSDRGANYGYTF
TGTGCCAGCAGCTCGGACAGGGGAGCTAACTATGGCTACACCTTC
>-|TRBV7-9|TRBD1|TRBJ2-7
CASSSPTRTGSFYEQYF
TGTGCCAGCAGCTCACCAACCCGGACAGGGAGCTTCTACGAGCAGTACTTC
>-|TRBV4-2|TRBD2|TRBJ2-3
CASSQWTSGGVADTQYF
TGTGCCAGCAGCCAATGGACTAGCGGGGGGGTGGCAGATACGCAGTATTTT
>-|TRBV7-6|TRBD1|TRBJ1-2
CASSLGSGTEFYTF
TGTGCCAGCAGCTTAGGCTCCGGGACAGAGTTTTACACCTTC
>-|TRBV6-6|-|TRBJ1-1
CASSYSGGASTEAFF
TGTGCCAGCAGTTACTCGGGAGGGGCGAGCACTGAAGCTTTCTTT
>-|TRBV4-1|TRBD2|TRBJ2-3
CASSPRTSGGTDTQYF
TGCGCCAGCAGCCCCCGGACTAGCGGGGGCACAGATACGCAGTATTTT
>-|TRBV30|TRBD1|TRBJ1-2
CAWSLVEGANLNYGYTF
TGTGCCTGGAGTCTCGTGGAGGGGGCTAACCTTAACTATGGCTACACCTTC
>-|TRBV19|TRBD1|TRBJ1-4
CASSMGQGSLIGEKLFF
TGTGCCAGTAGTATGGGACAGGGGAGTTTAATTGGTGAAAAACTGTTTTTT
>-|TRBV20-1|-|TRBJ1-1
CSASQTGGTEAFF
TGCAGTGCTAGTCAAACGGGAGGGACTGAAGCTTTCTTT
>-|TRBV3-1/TRBV3-2|-|TRBJ1-5
CASSQDRGLNQPQHF
TGTGCCAGCAGCCAAGATAGAGGCCTCAATCAGCCCCAGCATTTT
>-|TRBV4-3|-|TRBJ2-1
CASSQYRVSYNEQFF
TGCGCCAGCAGCCAATACAGGGTCAGCTACAATGAGCAGTTCTTC
>-|TRBV5-8|-|TRBJ1-2
CASSETMTYGYTF
TGTGCCAGCAGCGAGACAATGACCTATGGCTACACCTTC
>-|TRBV13|TRBD2|TRBJ2-2
CASSMLAGGPTGELFF
TGTGCCAGCAGCATGCTAGCGGGGGGCCCCACCGGGGAGCTGTTTTTT
>-|TRBV4-1|-|TRBJ2-3
CASSQGNIATDTQYF
TGCGCCAGCAGCCAAGGGAACATAGCCACAGATACGCAGTATTTT
>-|TRBV9|TRBD2|TRBJ2-3
CASSVGSGGSTDTQYF
TGTGCCAGCAGCGTAGGTAGCGGGGGGAGCACAGATACGCAGTATTTT
>-|TRBV6-2/TRBV6-3|TRBD2|TRBJ2-1
CASSYWRGVYNEQFF
TGTGCCAGCAGTTACTGGCGGGGGGTATACAATGAGCAGTTCTTC
>-|TRBV19|TRBD2|TRBJ2-1
CASSILAGEHNEQFF
TGTGCCAGTAGTATTTTAGCGGGGGAGCACAATGAGCAGTTCTTC
>-|TRBV18|-|TRBJ1-6
CASSPMVGRSPLHF
TGTGCCAGCTCACCCATGGTCGGTAGATCACCCCTCCACTTT
>-|TRBV19|-|TRBJ1-3
CASSIGGSGNTIYF
TGTGCCAGTAGTATAGGCGGCTCTGGAAACACCATATATTTT
>-|TRBV6-4|-|TRBJ2-6
CASSDYNSGANVLTF
TGTGCCAGCAGTGACTACAACTCTGGGGCCAACGTCCTGACTTTC
>-|TRBV14|TRBD2|TRBJ2-2
CASSRLPGGTGELFF
TGTGCCAGCAGCCGCCTCCCCGGGGGGACCGGGGAGCTGTTTTTT
>-|TRBV10-1|-|TRBJ2-7
CAAYPEQYF
TGCGCCGCCTACCCCGAGCAGTACTTC
>-|TRBV3-1/TRBV3-2|TRBD1|TRBJ1-4
CASSPAPGQGFEKLFF
TGTGCCAGCAGCCCCGCCCCGGGACAGGGGTTTGAAAAACTGTTTTTT
>-|TRBV29-1|-|TRBJ1-3
CSASPDSIGNTIYF
TGCAGCGCCTCCCCGGACTCCATCGGAAACACCATATATTTT
>-|TRBV2|TRBD1|TRBJ2-7
CASSESAGGLIEQYF
TGTGCCAGCAGTGAATCGGCAGGGGGCTTGATCGAGCAGTACTTC
>-|TRBV3-1/TRBV3-2|-|TRBJ1-1
CASSRNSGHGGDTEAFF
TGTGCCAGCAGCCGCAATAGTGGTCATGGGGGGGATACTGAAGCTTTCTTT
>-|TRBV2|TRBD1|TRBJ1-5
CASSAGTGGNQPQHF
TGTGCCAGCAGTGCCGGGACAGGGGGCAATCAGCCCCAGCATTTT
>-|TRBV21-1|-|TRBJ2-7
CASSRSSSSYEQYF
TGTGCCAGCAGCAGAAGTTCCAGCTCCTACGAGCAGTACTTC
>-|TRBV5-6|-|TRBJ1-6
CASSLERRLNSPLHF
TGTGCCAGCAGCTTGGAGAGGCGCCTTAATTCACCCCTCCACTTT
>-|TRBV2|TRBD1|TRBJ1-6
CASSTRDRGNSPLHF
TGTGCCAGCAGTACTAGGGACAGGGGCAATTCACCCCTCCACTTT
>-|TRBV4-1|-|TRBJ2-6
CASSPPGAGANVLTF
TGCGCCAGCAGCCCCCCAGGGGCTGGGGCCAACGTCCTGACTTTC
>-|TRBV6-2/TRBV6-3|-|TRBJ1-5
CASSYLGDNNQPQHF
TGTGCCAGCAGTTATCTAGGGGATAACAATCAGCCCCAGCATTTT
>-|TRBV19|TRBD1|TRBJ2-2
CASSIARGQGSVTGELFF
TGTGCCAGTAGTATCGCCAGGGGACAGGGGTCCGTCACCGGGGAGCTGTTTTTT
>once|TRBV29-1|TRBD1|TRBJ2-2
CSVGRTGQNGELFF
TGCAGCGTTGGACGGACAGGGCAGAACGGGGAGCTGTTTTTT
>once|TRBV4-1|-|TRBJ1-1
CASSQETLNTEAFF
TGCGCCAGCAGCCAAGAGACATTGAACACTGAAGCTTTCTTT
>-|TRBV18|TRBD1|TRBJ2-7
CASSLGQESYEQYF
TGTGCCAGCTCACTGGGACAGGAAAGCTACGAGCAGTACTTC
>-|TRBV5-1|-|TRBJ2-2
CASMLSQDSTGELFF
TGCGCCAGCATGTTGAGTCAAGACTCCACCGGGGAGCTGTTTTTT
>-|TRBV5-8|TRBD2|TRBJ2-7
CASSFRGRAGEQYF
TGTGCCAGCAGCTTCAGAGGGAGGGCTGGCGAGCAGTACTTC